This T cell receptor (beta chain) was obtained from a study of beta chain features in type 1 diabetes. General observations from the study: Sampled from patients, naive, central memory and Treg TCRB repertoires appeared more similar than those sampled from healthy donors.

The sequenced template was cDNA made from the entire isolated RNA. The method was immunoSEQ multiplex PCR; TCRdb's version includes in-frame clones alone and lacks a portion of them. The table includes over 300,000 clones, around 8% detected once. Germline lookup yields CDR1 LNHDA and CDR2 SQIVND (reference sequence). The CDR3 is 11 residues long. V shed 7 bases and J shed 6 bases, with 9 bases lying between them. This clone was found a few times. Its antigen is not identified. The sequencing sample was made of central memory CD4+ T cells from blood. The TCR sequence derives from a woman aged 18-30 years in good health. This chain connects TRBV19 to TRBJ1-1, with no clear D. This CDR3 reads CASIGIPEAFF. Written as DNA, the CDR3 is TGTGCCAGTATCGGGATCCCTGAAGCTTTCTTT.